These 20 T cell receptor beta chains were all obtained from the same sample, sequenced in a study of blood T cell repertoires in COVID-19. Produced via immunoSEQ multiplex PCR; TCRdb's table is partial and in-frame only. This sample has 150,000 to 200,000 clones, with roughly nine tenths found just once. Input material: peripheral blood. The source is a woman of 80 years or more in a cohort sampled during active or convalescent COVID-19.

The chain links TRBV6-5 to TRBJ1-3; D unresolved. Germline V gene sequence: CDR1 MNHEY, CDR2 SVGAGI. This CDR3 has 14 residues. V was cut by 11 bases and J by 0 bases, with 14 bases left in between. The CDR3 DNA sequence: TGTGCCTCGGGCCGGGAGAGCTCTGGAAACACCATATATTTT. Encoded protein: CASGRESSGNTIYF.

Comments on this clone: At one boundary the junction diverges from the germline segment, which might be a read error. The chain uses TRBV5-5 and TRBJ1-5; D not resolved. Germline CDR1 and CDR2: SGHKS and YYEKEE (reference sequence). The CDR3 runs 14 residues. CDR3 loop: CASSLDPGGQPHDF. The CDR3 DNA reads TGTGCCAGCAGCTTGGACCCCGGAGGTCAGCCCCATGATTTT.

In its sample, this clone was seen a few times. The V gene is TRBV7-8, the J gene TRBJ2-5; D is uncertain. Trimming cost V 2 bases and J 3 bases, with 7 bases left between them. Germline assignment: CDR1 SGHVS and CDR2 FQNEAQ. This CDR3 has 13 residues. CDR3 protein: CASSLLRKETQYF. CDR3 DNA: TGTGCCAGCAGCTTACTCAGAAAAGAGACCCAGTACTTC.

The CDR3 sequence: CASSESREAGVSHEQFF. CDR3 in DNA: TGCGCCAGCAGTGAGTCGAGGGAAGCGGGAGTTTCGCATGAGCAGTTCTTC. This sequence joins TRBV10-1 and TRBJ2-1, with 8 bases aligning to TRBD2. CDR1 and CDR2 (germline): WNHNN, SYGVQD (reference sequence). This CDR3 is 17 amino acids long. Unmatched junction bases numbered 12, after V lost 0 bases and J lost 8 bases.

J is TRBJ2-2 and V is TRBV5-1; D is undetermined. In germline, CDR1 is SGHRS, CDR2 YFSETQ. V dropped 7 bases and J dropped 1 base, with 8 bases sitting between them. The CDR3 runs to 13 residues. CDR3 loop: CASAAQNTGELFF. In DNA, the CDR3 is TGCGCCAGCGCCGCACAGAACACCGGGGAGCTGTTTTTT.

The chain couples TRBV14 to TRBJ1-5; tentatively, D is TRBD1 (5 bases). V lost 4 bases, J lost 4 bases, and 8 bases lay in between. Germline V gene lookup returns CDR1 SGHDN and CDR2 FVKESK. This CDR3 is built from 13 residues. The CDR3 nucleotides are TGTGCCAGCAGCCTGAAGGGGAATCAGCCCCAGCATTTT. Protein: CASSLKGNQPQHF.

The rearrangement joins TRBV5-5 to TRBJ2-7, with 7 bases fitting TRBD2. CDR3 length equals 17 residues. The V gene end was trimmed by 4 bases and the J gene end by 2 bases; junction bases not matched to a gene: 15. Per the germline V gene, CDR1 is SGHKS and CDR2 is YYEKEE (reference sequence). The CDR3 bases are TGTGCCAGCAGCGTGGAGAGAGGGAGGGGACGTCCCTACGAGCAGTACTTC. It specifies CASSVERGRGRPYEQYF.

The rearrangement joins TRBV3-1 (or the pseudogene TRBV3-2) to TRBJ1-6; D unresolved. Trimming shortened V by 1 base and J by 10 bases, and 14 bases separated the two germline ends. CDR3 length equals 15 residues. Germline V CDR1 and CDR2: LGHDT, YNNKEL (reference sequence). The CDR3 nucleotides read TGTGCCAGCAGCCAAGGGGCCACGGCCGAATCACCCCTCCACTTT. It codes for CASSQGATAESPLHF.

The CDR3: CASTILNTEAFF. For the CDR3, the DNA is TGTGCCAGCACTATACTGAACACTGAAGCTTTCTTT. The chain has TRBV2 and TRBJ1-1; D ambiguous. CDR3 length: 12 residues. Trimming shortened V by 7 bases and J by 0 bases, and 6 bases separated the two germline ends. Germline V gene data show CDR1 as SNHLY and CDR2 as FYNNEI.

This clone is a singleton in its sample. The rearrangement joins TRBV10-3 to TRBJ1-1; the match to TRBD1 covers 7 bases. V was pared by 7 bases and J by 3 bases, with 2 bases of the junction left unmatched. Per the germline V gene, CDR1 is ENHRY and CDR2 is SYGVKD. The CDR3 runs 12 residues. The CDR3 spells CAITGTDTEAFF. DNA of the CDR3: TGTGCCATCACCGGGACAGACACTGAAGCTTTCTTT.

The rearrangement links TRBV5-1 to TRBJ2-3, with 7 nucleotides matching TRBD1. CDR3 size: 15 residues. CDR1 is SGHRS, CDR2 YFSETQ, per germline. Losses at the gene ends were 7 bases for V and 1 base for J; bases not matched to a gene: 9. CDR3 nucleotide sequence: TGCGCCAGCGGACAACGACAGGGTCGCACAGATACGCAGTATTTT. Its protein product is CASGQRQGRTDTQYF. The whole variable domain, remainder taken from reference TRBV5-1 and TRBJ2-3, is KAGVTQTPRYLIKTRGQQVTLSCSPISGHRSVSWYQQTPGQGLQFLFEYFSETQRNKGNFPGRFSGRQFSNSRSEMNVSTLELGDSALYLCASGQRQGRTDTQYFGPGTRLTVL.

The gene calls are TRBV27 and TRBJ2-1; D possibly corresponds to TRBD2 (6 bases). Germline CDR1 and CDR2: MNHEY and SMNVEV (reference sequence). The CDR3 extends over 13 amino acids. Trimming pared 3 bases from V and 4 bases from J, leaving 7 bases between. The CDR3 spells CASSLEGYNEQFF. The CDR3 nucleotides are TGTGCCAGCAGTTTGGAGGGGTACAATGAGCAGTTCTTC.

The chain recombines TRBV18 with TRBJ1-1; 7 nucleotides align to TRBD1. Trimming at V came to 3 bases and at J to 8 bases, leaving 12 bases not matched to a gene. CDR1 is KGHSH, CDR2 LQKENI, per germline. This CDR3 is 15 amino acids long. The CDR3 is CASSPGSQGVSEAFF. In nucleotides, the CDR3 is TGTGCCAGCTCACCTGGTAGTCAGGGGGTCTCCGAAGCTTTCTTT.

The gene calls are TRBV6-2 or TRBV6-3 and TRBJ1-5, with 12 bases that match TRBD1. Per the germline V gene, CDR1 is MNHEY and CDR2 is SVGEGT. J was trimmed by 6 bases and V by 2 bases; bases with no gene match: 5. The CDR3 has 16 residues. The CDR3 is CASSYGTGGPGQPQHF. The CDR3, as DNA: TGTGCCAGCAGTTACGGGACAGGGGGCCCGGGTCAGCCCCAGCATTTT.

The V gene is TRBV5-1, the J gene TRBJ2-2; no firm D call. This CDR3 is built from 15 residues. The germline gives CDR1 SGHRS, CDR2 YFSETQ. Trimming took off 0 bases at V and 1 base at J, with 7 bases between the two ends. For the CDR3, the DNA is TGCGCCAGCAGCTTGGGGCAGATGAACACCGGGGAGCTGTTTTTT. Translated: CASSLGQMNTGELFF.

The chain recombines TRBV18 with TRBJ2-1; 8 bases are a match to TRBD2. There are 14 residues in the CDR3. Germline V gene sequence: CDR1 KGHSH, CDR2 LQKENI. J was trimmed by 8 bases and V by 6 bases; bases with no gene match: 9. CDR3: CASSVTSGGYEQFF. CDR3 bases: TGTGCCAGCTCCGTAACTAGCGGAGGCTATGAGCAGTTCTTC.

This clone came up once. The chain has TRBV5-1 and TRBJ2-5; 12 bases line up with TRBD2. Germline values: CDR1 SGHRS, CDR2 YFSETQ. The CDR3 contains 17 residues. V lost 0 bases to trimming and J lost 2 bases; unmatched junction nucleotides: 5. The DNA of the CDR3 is TGCGCCAGCAGCTTGGCCCAACTAGCGGGAGGACAAGAGACCCAGTACTTC. Translation: CASSLAQLAGGQETQYF.

The V and J genes are TRBV4-3 and TRBJ2-7; D remains ambiguous. The germline V gene encodes CDR1 LGHNA and CDR2 YSLEER. Trimming removed 4 bases at V and 0 bases at J, with 7 bases between. This CDR3 is 13 amino acids long. CDR3 residues: CASSLRNSYEQYF. For the CDR3, the DNA is TGCGCCAGCAGCCTCCGTAACTCCTACGAGCAGTACTTC.

This clone was detected ten times or more. The rearrangement uses TRBV5-6 and TRBJ1-2, with no clear D. Germline CDR1 and CDR2: SGHDT and YYEEEE. The CDR3 is 14 residues long. Trimming took off 4 bases at V and 8 bases at J, with 18 bases between the two ends. The CDR3 here is CASSAGLGKKGYTF. Here the CDR3 DNA reads TGTGCCAGCAGCGCGGGCCTGGGGAAGAAAGGCTACACCTTC.

V and J are TRBV5-1 and TRBJ2-3, with 12 positions matching TRBD2. The CDR3 consists of 19 residues. V gave up 4 bases and J gave up 6 bases; unmatched junction bases: 18. Germline CDR1 reads SGHRS; CDR2 reads YFSETQ. CDR3 DNA: TGCGCCAGCAGCCAACATCTTAGGAGGGCTAGCGGGAGGGGTGATACGCAGTATTTT. Encoded protein: CASSQHLRRASGRGDTQYF. The variable domain in full, with the rest retrieved from reference TRBV5-1 and TRBJ2-3, is KAGVTQTPRYLIKTRGQQVTLSCSPISGHRSVSWYQQTPGQGLQFLFEYFSETQRNKGNFPGRFSGRQFSNSRSEMNVSTLELGDSALYLCASSQHLRRASGRGDTQYFGPGTRLTVL.